This T cell receptor (beta chain) is from a study of blood T cell repertoires in COVID-19. Study in general: In each case, the material was cDNA or gDNA derived from T cells, B-cell-depleted T cells, or PBMCs.

Original data processing: Scientists estimated how many nucleated cells there were by amplifying reference gene primers. Clones were sequenced by immunoSEQ multiplex PCR, and TCRdb holds only the in-frame ones, with some missing. The DNA was the basis for D and trimming; V, J and clone size are from that table. The repertoire holds roughly 380,000 clones, with over 75% as singletons. Two negative PCRs, clearance, or symptom resolution were required of recovered Cohort 3 donors. Germline V gene lookup returns CDR1 SNHLY and CDR2 FYNNEI. Trimming cost V 8 bases and J 3 bases, with 7 bases left between them. The CDR3 sequence is 11 residues long.

The chain carries TRBV2 and TRBJ1-1, with D perhaps matching TRBD1 (5 bases). The clonotype comes from a woman aged 30 to 39 who had recovered from COVID-19. Source material: PBMCs or T cells enriched from blood (not recorded which). The CDR3 is CASGGDTEAFF. The CDR3 DNA is TGTGCCAGCGGAGGGGACACTGAAGCTTTCTTT. Full variable domain (outside the CDR3, taken from reference TRBV2 and TRBJ1-1): EPEVTQTPSHQVTQMGQEVILRCVPISNHLYFYWYRQILGQKVEFLVSFYNNEISEKSEIFDDQFSVERPDGSNFTLKIRSTKLEDSAMYFCASGGDTEAFFGQGTRLTVV.